These 27 T cell receptor beta chains were sequenced from one sample in a study of blood T cell repertoires in COVID-19. Using immunoSEQ multiplex PCR, the repertoire was profiled, and TCRdb retains in-frame clones only, with some absent. The table records approximately 270,000 clones, about 85% of them present only once. Sequenced material: peripheral blood. Every receptor here comes from a man in his late teens or twenties with active or convalescent COVID-19.

The CDR3 reads CASSPSPGTLYEQYF. The CDR3 bases are TGCGCCAGCAGCCCTAGTCCCGGGACTTTATACGAGCAGTACTTC. The chain couples TRBV5-1 to TRBJ2-7, with D possibly TRBD2 on 6 matching bases. Between the trimmed V and J ends, which lost 4 bases and 4 bases, there was a span of 18 bases. The CDR3 is 15 residues long. Germline CDR1 reads SGHRS; CDR2 reads YFSETQ.

The chain couples TRBV7-2 to TRBJ2-5, with 9 bases matching TRBD1. From germline, CDR1 is SGHTA and CDR2 FQGNSA. After removal of 3 bases from V and 3 bases from J, the junction contained 5 bases not matched to a gene. The CDR3 has 15 amino acids. This CDR3 is CASSFGTGPEETQYF. CDR3 DNA sequence: TGTGCCAGCAGCTTCGGGACAGGGCCTGAAGAGACCCAGTACTTC.

The rearrangement joins TRBV29-1 to TRBJ2-2; D gene unclear. The ends were cut back, 6 bases at V and 2 bases at J, with 13 bases in the middle. The germline CDR1 and CDR2 sequences are SQVTM and ANQGSEA. This CDR3 contains 14 residues. As DNA, the CDR3 is TGCAGCGTGGCTAGAAACCACAACACCGGGGAGCTGTTTTTT. It is translated as CSVARNHNTGELFF.

This chain links TRBV27 with TRBJ2-5, with 7 bases fitting TRBD2. From germline, CDR1 is MNHEY and CDR2 SMNVEV (reference sequence). This CDR3 comprises 16 residues. V lost 5 bases to trimming and J lost 1 base; unmatched junction nucleotides: 10. The CDR3 protein is CASSRLSGKVQETQYF. CDR3 coding DNA: TGTGCCAGCAGTCGACTAAGCGGGAAGGTCCAAGAGACCCAGTACTTC.

This clone was found once. V and J are TRBV10-3 and TRBJ1-1; 7 positions agree with TRBD1. The germline gives CDR1 ENHRY, CDR2 SYGVKD. The CDR3 spans 14 residues. The ends lost 8 bases at V and 3 bases at J; junction bases unmatched: 9. The CDR3 loop reads CAISQGGRDTEAFF. CDR3 coding DNA: TGTGCCATCTCCCAAGGGGGCCGCGACACTGAAGCTTTCTTT.

The V gene is TRBV14, the J gene TRBJ2-7, with D possibly matching TRBD2 (5 bases). CDR1 SGHDN and CDR2 FVKESK come from the germline V gene. The CDR3 sequence is 12 residues long. V lost 1 base and J 9 bases, leaving 10 bases between the germline ends. The CDR3, as DNA: TGTGCCAGCAGCCAAGTCGAGGGCCGGCAGTACTTC. It codes for CASSQVEGRQYF.

This chain links TRBV7-9 with TRBJ1-2; 9 bases are a match to TRBD1. The germline V gene encodes CDR1 SEHNR and CDR2 FQNEAQ (reference sequence). Losses at the gene ends were 4 bases for V and 2 bases for J; bases not matched to a gene: 5. This CDR3 has 15 residues. In DNA form, the CDR3 reads TGTGCCAGCAGCTCCGGGACAGGGCTGAACTATGGCTACACCTTC. This sequence encodes CASSSGTGLNYGYTF.

The chain is built from TRBV18 and TRBJ2-5; D ambiguous. CDR3 length: 15 amino acids. V lost 3 bases and J 2 bases, leaving 13 bases between the germline ends. Looked up from germline, CDR1 is KGHSH and CDR2 is LQKENI. CDR3 sequence: CASSPQADIQETQYF. CDR3 sequence (DNA): TGTGCCAGCTCACCTCAGGCCGACATACAAGAGACCCAGTACTTC.

CDR3 loop: CASSYFGTRRYQETQYF. The CDR3, as DNA: TGTGCCAGCAGTTACTTCGGGACTAGACGGTACCAAGAGACCCAGTACTTC. V gene TRBV6-2 or TRBV6-3 combines with J gene TRBJ2-5, with 8 nucleotides matching TRBD2. Germline CDR1 is MNHEY and CDR2 is SVGEGT. The CDR3 consists of 17 residues. V trimming: 1 base; J trimming: 0 bases; junction bases outside the gene matches: 7.

The rearrangement joins TRBV28 to TRBJ2-1; 7 bases map to TRBD1. With V trimmed by 3 bases and J by 8 bases, 7 bases remained unmatched. Looked up from germline, CDR1 is MDHEN and CDR2 is SYDVKM. This CDR3 is built from 14 residues. Here the CDR3 reads CASSLTQGWDEQFF. The CDR3 nucleotides read TGTGCCAGCAGTTTGACACAGGGGTGGGATGAGCAGTTCTTC.

This clone was observed a handful of times. The rearrangement joins TRBV29-1 to TRBJ2-3, with TRBD1 matching over 9 bases. Per the germline V gene, CDR1 is SQVTM and CDR2 is ANQGSEA. The junction had 8 bases not matched to a gene; V was cut back by 7 bases and J by 3 bases. The CDR3 is 14 amino acids. The DNA for the CDR3 is TGCAGCGCGACCGGGACAGGGTCAACAGATACGCAGTATTTT. The encoded protein is CSATGTGSTDTQYF.

The chain carries TRBV29-1 and TRBJ2-7; TRBD2 agrees at 8 bases. CDR3 length: 13 residues. Unmatched junction bases numbered 4, after V lost 6 bases and J lost 0 bases. Germline V gene sequence: CDR1 SQVTM, CDR2 ANQGSEA. CDR3 coding DNA: TGCAGCGTCCTCCTAGCGGGCTCCTACGAGCAGTACTTC. Its translation: CSVLLAGSYEQYF.

The CDR3 protein is CASSQNRGAGSYNEQFF. The CDR3, as DNA: TGTGCCAGCAGCCAAAACAGGGGCGCAGGCTCCTACAATGAGCAGTTCTTC. The genes are TRBV4-2 and TRBJ2-1; 7 nucleotides line up with TRBD1. Germline trimming cut 2 bases from V and 0 bases from J; bases unmatched to any gene: 7. Germline CDR1 reads LGHNA; CDR2 reads YNFKEQ. The CDR3 covers 17 residues.

V gene TRBV12-3 or TRBV12-4 combines with J gene TRBJ2-7, with 8 bases lining up with TRBD1. CDR3 length: 13 amino acids. The ends lost 7 bases at V and 1 base at J; junction bases unmatched: 3. Here the CDR3 reads CASKQGASYEQYF. The CDR3 bases are TGTGCCAGCAAGCAGGGGGCTTCCTACGAGCAGTACTTC.

About this clone: This sample includes further DNA sequences coding for the same CDR3. The chain combines TRBV5-4 with TRBJ2-5, with D possibly TRBD2 on 6 matching bases. V gave up 2 bases and J gave up 2 bases, with 7 bases separating them. Germline loops: CDR1 SGHNT, CDR2 YYREEE (reference sequence). The CDR3 is 13 residues long. CDR3 loop: CASSFRGQETQYF. The CDR3 coding sequence is TGTGCCAGCAGCTTTCGGGGGCAAGAGACCCAGTACTTC.

The chain combines TRBV5-4 with TRBJ1-6; the match to TRBD1 covers 9 bases. Germline CDR1 is SGHNT and CDR2 is YYREEE (reference sequence). After removal of 0 bases from V and 9 bases from J, the junction contained 7 bases not matched to a gene. The CDR3 contains 16 residues. The CDR3 nucleotides read TGTGCCAGCAGCTTGGGGTTATCGACAGGGGGTTCACCCCTCCACTTT. Its translation is CASSLGLSTGGSPLHF.

The chain couples TRBV6-2 or TRBV6-3 to TRBJ2-5; the D is unclear. From germline, CDR1 is MNHEY and CDR2 SVGEGT. This CDR3 has 13 amino acids. Trimming stripped 2 bases from V and 4 bases from J, with 8 bases between. The CDR3 reads CASSYLNGETQYF. The DNA for the CDR3 is TGTGCCAGCAGTTACCTTAACGGAGAGACCCAGTACTTC.

This rearrangement joins TRBV19 to TRBJ1-2; no firm D call. Trimming cost V 2 bases and J 2 bases, with 12 bases left between them. Germline-derived CDR1 and CDR2 are LNHDA and SQIVND (reference sequence). The CDR3 is 15 residues long. The CDR3 sequence is CASSISKAANYGYTF. The CDR3 nucleotides are TGTGCCAGTAGTATAAGTAAAGCAGCGAACTATGGCTACACCTTC.

The count of this clone is one. V gene TRBV10-3 combines with J gene TRBJ2-7, with D tentatively TRBD2 (6 bases). Between the trimmed V and J ends, which lost 8 bases and 1 base, there was a span of 15 bases. This CDR3 region has 14 residues. Germline V gives CDR1 ENHRY, CDR2 SYGVKD. CDR3 in DNA: TGTGCCATCGGGGGGTCGGGGACGTCCTACGAGCAGTACTTC. This sequence encodes CAIGGSGTSYEQYF.

The J gene is TRBJ2-2, the V gene TRBV3-1 (or the pseudogene TRBV3-2); D might be TRBD1 (5 bases). Germline V gene sequence: CDR1 LGHDT, CDR2 YNNKEL (reference sequence). Trimming left V 7 bases short and J 4 bases short, with 16 bases between. The CDR3 is 15 amino acids. CDR3 DNA sequence: TGTGCCAGCACCACTTGGGGCCGAGGCACCGGGGAGCTGTTTTTT. Protein product: CASTTWGRGTGELFF.

This chain joins TRBV5-1 and TRBJ2-7, with 8 bases that match TRBD2. The CDR3 length is 13 residues. V lost 5 bases, J lost 5 bases, and 6 bases stayed unmatched. The V gene's germline CDR1 is SGHRS and CDR2 YFSETQ. Written as DNA, the CDR3 is TGCGCCAGCAGGCCCTGGCGGGGGGACGAGCAGTACTTC. It specifies CASRPWRGDEQYF.

The V and J genes are TRBV11-2 and TRBJ2-2; D is ambiguous. Germline CDR1 and CDR2: SGHAT and FQNNGV. The CDR3 spans 13 residues. Trimming pared 4 bases from V and 5 bases from J, leaving 8 bases between. CDR3 sequence reads: CASSSRWTGELFF. The CDR3, as DNA: TGTGCCAGCAGCTCCAGATGGACCGGGGAGCTGTTTTTT.

The V call is TRBV6-5, the J call TRBJ1-1; no clear D. The germline V and J ends were trimmed by 2 bases and 1 base, with 8 bases remaining between them. The germline V gene encodes CDR1 MNHEY and CDR2 SVGAGI. CDR3 length equals 14 residues. CDR3 sequence reads: CASSYQITNTEAFF. For the CDR3, the DNA is TGTGCCAGCAGTTACCAGATAACGAACACTGAAGCTTTCTTT.

The chain is built from TRBV4-1 and TRBJ1-5; maybe TRBD1 (5 bases). Looked up from germline, CDR1 is MGHRA and CDR2 is YSYEKL. The CDR3 totals 15 residues. The ends were cut back, 4 bases at V and 0 bases at J, with 10 bases in the middle. CDR3 region: CASSPWGLSNQPQHF. CDR3 DNA: TGCGCCAGCAGCCCTTGGGGCCTTAGCAATCAGCCCCAGCATTTT.

V and J are TRBV19 and TRBJ2-5, with D possibly TRBD1 on 5 matching bases. The CDR3 totals 14 residues. The germline V gene encodes CDR1 LNHDA and CDR2 SQIVND (reference sequence). V lost 1 base, J lost 5 bases, and 11 bases lay in between. The CDR3 loop is CASSIGRDGETQYF. DNA of the CDR3: TGTGCCAGTAGTATAGGCAGGGATGGGGAGACCCAGTACTTC.

This chain links TRBV7-3 with TRBJ1-1; 7 nucleotides align to TRBD1. J lost 3 bases, V lost 4 bases, and 11 bases had no gene match. This CDR3 has 16 amino acids. Looked up from germline, CDR1 is SGHTA and CDR2 is FQGTGA. The CDR3 protein is CASSSGGGLPYTEAFF. The CDR3 bases are TGTGCCAGCAGCTCAGGAGGGGGCCTCCCCTACACTGAAGCTTTCTTT.

The chain employs TRBV9 and TRBJ2-1, with 7 bases identical to TRBD2. The V gene's germline CDR1 is SGDLS and CDR2 YYNGEE. Trimming took 1 base from V and 0 from J; bases not matched to a gene: 4. CDR3 length: 16 amino acids. CDR3 DNA sequence: TGTGCCAGCAGCGTAAGAGGCGGGGGCTCCTACAATGAGCAGTTCTTC. This gives the protein CASSVRGGGSYNEQFF.